This T cell receptor (beta chain) was sequenced in a study of shared clonotypes between healthy human individuals. Notes on the study in general: Sampling involved blood alone; tissue repertoires likely differ. The donor pool, a small one, limited the genetic and exposure-history diversity represented. The study generally estimated greater richness for naive than memory subsets.

Terminally differentiated effector memory CD45RA+ cells were left out of the naive CD8 fraction, which was CD45RO-negative and positively selected for CCR7. Note on this clone: Its antigen is unidentified.

Profiled with immunoSEQ multiplex PCR; TCRdb holds only in-frame clones, not every one. The table includes about 820,000 clones, around 93% detected once. The CDR3 runs to 14 residues. Germline assignment: CDR1 MNHEY and CDR2 SVGAGI. Trimming removed 2 bases from V and 3 bases from J, with 8 bases in between. Source material: naive CD8+ T cells sorted from blood. The V and J genes are TRBV6-5 and TRBJ2-1, with a weak D call TRBD1 (5 bases). The receptor was isolated from a man aged 25-40 years in good health. The DNA for the CDR3 is TGTGCCAGCAGTTACGGGGCCCTCTACAATGAGCAGTTCTTC. It codes for CASSYGALYNEQFF.